These 3 T cell receptor beta chains came from one sample sequenced in a study of quantifying T cell responses using KT2 cells. Study-wide background: cDNA was made from DNase-treated RNA using alpha and beta constant primers.

The cDNA 3' end received a ligated oligonucleotide with a UMI. An equimolar mix of RC1.1 and RC1.2 primed the beta chain across TRBC1 and TRBC2. TCRdb re-called the UMI-ligation and nested PCR reads with MiXCR, one entry per CDR3 protein. The repertoire has approximately 50,000 distinct CDR3 sequences, 9.5% to 13% of them found once; the top ten carry around 9.3%. The sample was PBMCs spiked with cells of the T cell clone KT2. These receptors were taken from a human donor.

V is TRBV11-2 and J is TRBJ2-7; 9 nucleotides match TRBD1. CDR1 is SGHAT and CDR2 is FQNNGV in the germline V gene. The V segment lost 5 bases and the J segment 3 bases; nucleotides outside the gene matches: 8. The CDR3 has 15 amino acids. This CDR3 is CASSLSPGQGYEQYF. Here the CDR3 DNA reads TGTGCCAGCAGCCTGAGTCCGGGACAGGGCTACGAGCAGTACTTC.

Only a few counts were recorded for this clonotype. The V and J genes are TRBV28 and TRBJ2-2, with D maybe TRBD2 (6 bases). V lost 6 bases and J 0 bases, leaving 17 bases between the germline ends. Germline V lookup: CDR1 MDHEN, CDR2 SYDVKM. The CDR3 loop spans 17 amino acids. As DNA, the CDR3 is TGTGCCAGCAGCCGCTCGGGACTTCACGCGAACACCGGGGAGCTGTTTTTT. Amino acid sequence: CASSRSGLHANTGELFF.

This clonotype was detected ten times or more. The chain recombines TRBV27 with TRBJ2-3, with a tentative D call TRBD2 (5 bases). CDR1 is MNHEY, CDR2 SMNVEV, per germline (reference sequence). The V gene lost 3 bases and the J gene lost 4 bases, with 17 bases spanning the gap. This CDR3 is 16 amino acids long. The CDR3 sequence is CASSLEDRPGSDTQYF. The CDR3 DNA follows: TGTGCCAGCAGTTTGGAGGACCGTCCAGGCTCAGATACGCAGTATTTT.